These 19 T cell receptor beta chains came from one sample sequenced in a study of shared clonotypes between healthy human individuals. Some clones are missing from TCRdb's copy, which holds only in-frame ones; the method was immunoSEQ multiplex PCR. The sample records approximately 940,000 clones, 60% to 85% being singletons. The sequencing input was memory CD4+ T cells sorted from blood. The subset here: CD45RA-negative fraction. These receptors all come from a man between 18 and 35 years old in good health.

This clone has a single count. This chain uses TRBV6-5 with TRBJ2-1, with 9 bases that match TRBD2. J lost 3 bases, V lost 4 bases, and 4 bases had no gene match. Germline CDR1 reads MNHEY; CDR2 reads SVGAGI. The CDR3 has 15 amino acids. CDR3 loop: CASSLAGVGYNEQFF. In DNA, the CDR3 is TGTGCCAGCAGTTTAGCGGGAGTTGGCTACAATGAGCAGTTCTTC.

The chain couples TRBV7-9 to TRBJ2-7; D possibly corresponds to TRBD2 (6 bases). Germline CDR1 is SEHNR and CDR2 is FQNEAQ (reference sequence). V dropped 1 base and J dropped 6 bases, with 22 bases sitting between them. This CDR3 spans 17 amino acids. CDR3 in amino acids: CASSLDDGGGARPEQYF. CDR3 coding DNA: TGTGCCAGCAGCTTAGACGACGGTGGCGGGGCCCGTCCCGAGCAGTACTTC.

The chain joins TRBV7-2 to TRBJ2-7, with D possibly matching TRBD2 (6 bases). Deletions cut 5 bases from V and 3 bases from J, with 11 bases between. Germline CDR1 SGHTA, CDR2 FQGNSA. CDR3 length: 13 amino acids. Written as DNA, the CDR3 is TGTGCCAGCAGCCGGAGGGGTTACTACGAGCAGTACTTC. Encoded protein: CASSRRGYYEQYF.

The DNA of the CDR3 is TGTGCCTGGAGCGGATCCAGGGAGGAGCCCCTCCACTTT. Translation gives CAWSGSREEPLHF. This chain joins TRBV30 and TRBJ1-6, with D tentatively TRBD1 (5 bases). Trimming shortened V by 3 bases and J by 13 bases, and 16 bases separated the two germline ends. CDR3 size: 13 residues. The germline V gene has CDR1 GTSNPN and CDR2 SVGIG (reference sequence).

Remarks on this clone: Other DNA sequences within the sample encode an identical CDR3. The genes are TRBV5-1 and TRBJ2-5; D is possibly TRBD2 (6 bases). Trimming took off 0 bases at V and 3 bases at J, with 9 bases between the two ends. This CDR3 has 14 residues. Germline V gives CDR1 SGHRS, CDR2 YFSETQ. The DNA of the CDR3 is TGCGCCAGCAGCTTGGGCGGGGAGAAAGAGACCCAGTACTTC. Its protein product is CASSLGGEKETQYF.

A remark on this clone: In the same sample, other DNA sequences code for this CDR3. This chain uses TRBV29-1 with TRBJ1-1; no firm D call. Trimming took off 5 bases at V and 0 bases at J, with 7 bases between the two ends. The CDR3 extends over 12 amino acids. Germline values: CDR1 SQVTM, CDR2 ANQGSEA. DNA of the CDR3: TGCAGCGTTTGGCAGGTGAACACTGAAGCTTTCTTT. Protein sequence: CSVWQVNTEAFF.

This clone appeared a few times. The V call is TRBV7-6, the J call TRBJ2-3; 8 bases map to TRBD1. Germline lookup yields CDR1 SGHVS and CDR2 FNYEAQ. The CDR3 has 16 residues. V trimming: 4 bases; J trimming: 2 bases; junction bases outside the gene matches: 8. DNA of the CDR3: TGTGCCAGCAGCTATTTTCCGGGACAGGACACAGATACGCAGTATTTT. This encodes CASSYFPGQDTDTQYF.

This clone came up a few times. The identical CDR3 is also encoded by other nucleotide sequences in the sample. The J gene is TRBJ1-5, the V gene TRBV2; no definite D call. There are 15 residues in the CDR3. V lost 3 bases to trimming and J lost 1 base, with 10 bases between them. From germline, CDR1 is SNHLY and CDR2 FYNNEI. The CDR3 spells CASSDWGSSNQPQHF. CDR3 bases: TGTGCCAGCAGTGATTGGGGAAGCAGCAATCAGCCCCAGCATTTT.

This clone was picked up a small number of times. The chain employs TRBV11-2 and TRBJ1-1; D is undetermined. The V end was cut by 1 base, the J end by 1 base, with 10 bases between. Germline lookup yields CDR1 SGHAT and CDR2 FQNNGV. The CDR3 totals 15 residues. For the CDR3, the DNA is TGTGCCAGCAGCTTAGGCGTAACCAGGAACACTGAAGCTTTCTTT. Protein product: CASSLGVTRNTEAFF.

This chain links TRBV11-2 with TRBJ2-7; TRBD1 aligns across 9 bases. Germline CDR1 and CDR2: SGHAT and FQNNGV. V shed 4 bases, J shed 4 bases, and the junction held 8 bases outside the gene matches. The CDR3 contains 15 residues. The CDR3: CASSSGQGTRYEQYF. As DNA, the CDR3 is TGTGCCAGCAGCTCCGGACAGGGGACAAGATACGAGCAGTACTTC.

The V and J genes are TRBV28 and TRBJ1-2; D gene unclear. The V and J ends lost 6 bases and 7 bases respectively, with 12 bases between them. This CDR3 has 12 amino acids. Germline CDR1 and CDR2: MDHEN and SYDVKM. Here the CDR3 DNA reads TGTGCCAGCAGGGTGAAGAGCCGTGGCTACACCTTC. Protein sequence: CASRVKSRGYTF.

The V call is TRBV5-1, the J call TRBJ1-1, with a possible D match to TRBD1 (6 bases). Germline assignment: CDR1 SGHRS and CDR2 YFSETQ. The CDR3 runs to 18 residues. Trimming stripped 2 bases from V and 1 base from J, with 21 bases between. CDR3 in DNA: TGCGCCAGCAGCTTAGGTGGAAAGGGGGTTTCTTCGAACACTGAAGCTTTCTTT. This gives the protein CASSLGGKGVSSNTEAFF.

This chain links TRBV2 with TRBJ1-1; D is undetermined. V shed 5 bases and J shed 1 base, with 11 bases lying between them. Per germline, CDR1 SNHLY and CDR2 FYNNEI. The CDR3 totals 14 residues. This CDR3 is CASSQSRGNTEAFF. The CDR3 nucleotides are TGTGCCAGCAGTCAAAGTCGGGGGAACACTGAAGCTTTCTTT.

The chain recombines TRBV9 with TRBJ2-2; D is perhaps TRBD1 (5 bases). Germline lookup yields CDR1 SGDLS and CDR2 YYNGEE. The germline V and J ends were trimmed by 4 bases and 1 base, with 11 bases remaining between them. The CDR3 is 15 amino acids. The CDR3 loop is CASSLNTGNTGELFF. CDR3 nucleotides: TGTGCCAGCAGCCTGAATACAGGGAACACCGGGGAGCTGTTTTTT.

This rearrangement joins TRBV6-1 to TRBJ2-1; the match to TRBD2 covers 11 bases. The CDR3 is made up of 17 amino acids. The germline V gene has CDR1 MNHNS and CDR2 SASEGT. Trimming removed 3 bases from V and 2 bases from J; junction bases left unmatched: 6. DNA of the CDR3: TGTGCCAGCAGTGAGCCTAGCGGGAGGAGAACCTACAATGAGCAGTTCTTC. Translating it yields CASSEPSGRRTYNEQFF.

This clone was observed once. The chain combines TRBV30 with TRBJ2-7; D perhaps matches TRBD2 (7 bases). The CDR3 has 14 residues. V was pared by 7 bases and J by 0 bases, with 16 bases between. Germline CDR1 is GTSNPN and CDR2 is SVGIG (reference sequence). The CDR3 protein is CAFTLGGGSYEQYF. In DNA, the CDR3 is TGTGCCTTTACCCTAGGGGGGGGCTCCTACGAGCAGTACTTC.

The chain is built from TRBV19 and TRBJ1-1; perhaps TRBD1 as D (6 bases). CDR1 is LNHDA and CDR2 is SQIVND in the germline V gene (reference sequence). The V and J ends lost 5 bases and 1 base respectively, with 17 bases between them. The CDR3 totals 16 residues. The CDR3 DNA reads TGTGCCAGTAGTGTTCTCAGGGGACAAGCGAACACTGAAGCTTTCTTT. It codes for CASSVLRGQANTEAFF.

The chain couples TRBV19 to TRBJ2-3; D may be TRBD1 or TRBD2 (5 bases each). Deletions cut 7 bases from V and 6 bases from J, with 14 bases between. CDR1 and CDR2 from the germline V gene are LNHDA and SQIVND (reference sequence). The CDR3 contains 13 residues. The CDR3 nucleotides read TGTGCCAGTACGGTACGGGGCGCGGATACGCAGTATTTT. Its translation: CASTVRGADTQYF.

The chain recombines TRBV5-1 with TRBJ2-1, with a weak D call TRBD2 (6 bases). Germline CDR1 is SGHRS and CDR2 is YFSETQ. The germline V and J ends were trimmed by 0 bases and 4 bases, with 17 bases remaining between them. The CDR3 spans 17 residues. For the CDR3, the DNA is TGCGCCAGCAGCTTGGGGTCGAGCGGGCCTTTTTACAATGAGCAGTTCTTC. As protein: CASSLGSSGPFYNEQFF.